These 14 T cell receptor beta chains were all obtained from the same sample, sequenced in a study of blood T cell repertoires in COVID-19 (TCRdb year 2020). Receptor libraries were prepared by the immunoSEQ multiplex PCR assay. The table was pulled from immuneACCESS by TCRdb, which kept in-frame rearrangements only. Such tables lose some clones; where checked, under half of the loss comes from unresolved V genes, and the rest has no known cause. Recorded for this sample are around 300,000 clones; approximately 90% of them occurred a single time. Over 5% of the sample lies in the top ten. Sequenced sample: peripheral blood. Every receptor here comes from a woman in her fifties or sixties with COVID-19, enrolled during active disease.

This rearrangement joins TRBV12-3 or TRBV12-4 to TRBJ2-3; maybe TRBD2 (5 bases). Deletions cut 5 bases from V and 7 bases from J, with 10 bases between. This CDR3 region has 12 residues. The CDR3 nucleotides read TGTGCCAGCAGTCGGGAACAGAATACGCAGTATTTT. Its protein product is CASSREQNTQYF.

The J gene is TRBJ1-1, the V gene TRBV3-1 (or the pseudogene TRBV3-2); D remains unclear. The CDR3 has 13 residues. Trimming pared 0 bases from V and 10 bases from J, leaving 12 bases between. From germline, CDR1 is LGHDT and CDR2 YNNKEL (reference sequence). CDR3 region: CASSQDARSGAFF. The DNA for the CDR3 is TGTGCCAGCAGCCAAGATGCCCGGAGCGGAGCTTTCTTT.

The chain is built from TRBV3-1 (or the pseudogene TRBV3-2) and TRBJ1-4; TRBD1 agrees at 7 bases. CDR3 length: 15 amino acids. Per germline, CDR1 LGHDT and CDR2 YNNKEL (reference sequence). V lost 4 bases, J lost 8 bases, and 10 bases stayed unmatched. The CDR3 region is CASSPLRDRPEKLFF. In DNA form, the CDR3 reads TGTGCCAGCAGCCCTCTCCGGGACAGACCCGAAAAACTGTTTTTT.

The chain uses TRBV27 and TRBJ2-1; tentatively, D is TRBD2 (6 bases). This CDR3 comprises 17 residues. Germline V gives CDR1 MNHEY, CDR2 SMNVEV (reference sequence). Trimming took off 8 bases at V and 0 bases at J, with 20 bases between the two ends. The DNA for the CDR3 is TGTGCCAGCCTGTCTTTGGGGGGAGGTATCTCCTACAATGAGCAGTTCTTC. Its translation is CASLSLGGGISYNEQFF.

CDR3: CASSLEQGLYGYTF. The CDR3 nucleotides are TGTGCCAGCAGCTTGGAGCAGGGGCTATATGGCTACACCTTC. The chain combines TRBV5-4 with TRBJ1-2; D is possibly TRBD1 (6 bases). CDR3 length equals 14 residues. Germline CDR1 is SGHNT and CDR2 is YYREEE (reference sequence). Trimming shortened V by 0 bases and J by 5 bases, and 11 bases separated the two germline ends.

In DNA, the CDR3 is TGTGCCAGCAGTTGGGGGGAGCGGAGGGCTGAAGCTTTCTTT. Its translation is CASSWGERRAEAFF. V gene TRBV27 combines with J gene TRBJ1-1, with TRBD1 as a possible D gene (5 bases). The CDR3 spans 14 residues. Germline V lookup: CDR1 MNHEY, CDR2 SMNVEV (reference sequence). V lost 4 bases, J lost 6 bases, and 15 bases lay in between.

This chain links TRBV14 with TRBJ2-3; D ambiguous. From germline, CDR1 is SGHDN and CDR2 FVKESK. V lost 9 bases and J 11 bases, leaving 15 bases between the germline ends. CDR3 length: 11 amino acids. CDR3 amino acids: CARNPCFRQYF. Here the CDR3 DNA reads TGTGCCAGGAATCCGTGCTTTAGGCAGTATTTT.

The chain combines TRBV18 with TRBJ1-4, with unresolved D. V was shortened by 1 base and J by 2 bases, with 5 bases between the two germline ends. CDR1 is KGHSH, CDR2 LQKENI, per germline. This CDR3 has 14 amino acids. The CDR3 is CASSPRSTNEKLFF. CDR3 DNA: TGTGCCAGCTCACCACGGAGCACTAATGAAAAACTGTTTTTT.

The chain is built from TRBV30 and TRBJ1-6; tentatively, D is TRBD1 (6 bases). Germline CDR1 GTSNPN, CDR2 SVGIG (reference sequence). The V end lost 4 bases, the J end lost 9 bases, and 25 bases lay between the germline ends. This CDR3 is built from 17 residues. For the CDR3, the DNA is TGTGCCTGGAAAGCAAGAAGGGACATTCGATGGGCTTCACCCCTCCACTTT. It specifies CAWKARRDIRWASPLHF.

The chain uses TRBV24-1 and TRBJ2-5; 7 nucleotides match TRBD2. CDR3 length: 17 residues. In germline, CDR1 is KGHDR, CDR2 SFDVKD. Trimming removed 6 bases from V and 1 base from J; junction bases left unmatched: 13. The CDR3 DNA follows: TGTGCCACCAGTCGGTCGGGAACCGGACTAGGCCAAGAGACCCAGTACTTC. Protein sequence: CATSRSGTGLGQETQYF.

The genes are TRBV5-4 and TRBJ1-6; weak D call: TRBD1 (6 bases). The CDR3 loop spans 13 amino acids. V was pared by 8 bases and J by 9 bases, with 15 bases between. CDR1 is SGHNT, CDR2 YYREEE, per germline (reference sequence). The CDR3 is CASSTGSGSPLHF. The CDR3 coding sequence is TGTGCCAGTTCTACAGGGTCCGGTTCACCCCTCCACTTT. Variable domain in full (rest from reference TRBV5-4 and TRBJ1-6): ETGVTQSPTHLIKTRGQQVTLRCSSQSGHNTVSWYQQALGQGPQFIFQYYREEENGRGNFPPRFSGLQFPNYSSELNVNALELDDSALYLCASSTGSGSPLHFGNGTRLTVT.

This chain uses TRBV7-6 with TRBJ1-2; a possible D gene is TRBD1 (6 bases). Trimming removed 1 base at V and 5 bases at J, with 11 bases between. Per the germline V gene, CDR1 is SGHVS and CDR2 is FNYEAQ. This CDR3 region has 14 residues. The CDR3, as DNA: TGTGCCAGCAGCTTAGAGGCCAGGGGATATGGCTACACCTTC. The encoded protein is CASSLEARGYGYTF.

This clone was found once. The chain carries TRBV2 and TRBJ2-1; tentative D call: TRBD2 (5 bases). Germline CDR1 SNHLY, CDR2 FYNNEI. The ends were cut back, 4 bases at V and 2 bases at J, with 9 bases in the middle. The CDR3 contains 14 residues. The DNA of the CDR3 is TGTGCCAGCAGTGTCTCAGCGGCCTACAATGAGCAGTTCTTC. Its translation: CASSVSAAYNEQFF.

CDR3 sequence: CASSNPQGDTEAFF. CDR3 bases: TGCGCCAGCAGCAACCCACAGGGGGACACTGAAGCTTTCTTT. V usage is TRBV5-1 and J usage is TRBJ1-1; 8 bases are shared with TRBD1. CDR1 is SGHRS, CDR2 YFSETQ, per germline. CDR3 size: 14 residues. V lost 4 bases, J lost 3 bases, and 5 bases stayed unmatched.